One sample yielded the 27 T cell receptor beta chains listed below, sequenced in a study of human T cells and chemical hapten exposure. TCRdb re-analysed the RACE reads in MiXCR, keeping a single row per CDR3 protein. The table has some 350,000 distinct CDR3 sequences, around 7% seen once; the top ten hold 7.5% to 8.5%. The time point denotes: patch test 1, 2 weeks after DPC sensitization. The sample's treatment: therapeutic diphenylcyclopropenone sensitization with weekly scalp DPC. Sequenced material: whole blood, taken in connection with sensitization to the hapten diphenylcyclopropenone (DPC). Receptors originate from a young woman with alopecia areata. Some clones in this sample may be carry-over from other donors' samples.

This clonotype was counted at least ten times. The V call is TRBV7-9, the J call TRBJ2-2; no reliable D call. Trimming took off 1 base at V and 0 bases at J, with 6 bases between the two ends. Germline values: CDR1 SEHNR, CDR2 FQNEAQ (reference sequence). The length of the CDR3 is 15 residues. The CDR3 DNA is TGTGCCAGCAGCTTAGAAACCCCGAACACCGGGGAGCTGTTTTTT. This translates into CASSLETPNTGELFF.

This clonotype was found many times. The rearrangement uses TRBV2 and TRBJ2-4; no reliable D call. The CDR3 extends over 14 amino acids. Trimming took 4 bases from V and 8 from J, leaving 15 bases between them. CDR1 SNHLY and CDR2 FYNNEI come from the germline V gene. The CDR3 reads CASSVFQELDIQYF. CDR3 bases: TGTGCCAGCAGTGTATTTCAGGAGTTGGACATTCAGTACTTC.

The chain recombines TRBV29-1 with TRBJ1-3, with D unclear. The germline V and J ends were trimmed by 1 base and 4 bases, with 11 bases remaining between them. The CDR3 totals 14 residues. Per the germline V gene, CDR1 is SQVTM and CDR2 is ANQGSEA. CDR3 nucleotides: TGCAGCGTTGAAGGTAGTGCATTCGGAAACACCATATATTTT. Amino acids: CSVEGSAFGNTIYF.

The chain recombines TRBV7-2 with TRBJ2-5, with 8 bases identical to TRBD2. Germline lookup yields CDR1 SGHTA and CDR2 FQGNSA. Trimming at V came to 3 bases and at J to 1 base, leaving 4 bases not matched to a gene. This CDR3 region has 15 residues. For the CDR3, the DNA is TGTGCCAGCAGCTTCGCCGGGACTAGCCAAGAGACCCAGTACTTC. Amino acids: CASSFAGTSQETQYF.

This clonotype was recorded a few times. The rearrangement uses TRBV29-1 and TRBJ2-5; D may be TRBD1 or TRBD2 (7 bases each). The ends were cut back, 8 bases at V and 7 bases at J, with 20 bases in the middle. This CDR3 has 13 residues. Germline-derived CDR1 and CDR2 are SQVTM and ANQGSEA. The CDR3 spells CSSEQGRGGTQYF. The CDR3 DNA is TGCAGCTCTGAACAGGGGCGCGGGGGGACCCAGTACTTC.

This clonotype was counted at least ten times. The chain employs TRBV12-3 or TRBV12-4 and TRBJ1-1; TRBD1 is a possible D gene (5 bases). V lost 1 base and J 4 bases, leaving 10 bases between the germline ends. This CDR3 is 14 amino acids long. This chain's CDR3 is CASSLDGGGTEAFF. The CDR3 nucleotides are TGTGCCAGCAGTTTAGACGGGGGGGGCACTGAAGCTTTCTTT.

The CDR3 sequence is CASSQDSGDRASTNEKLFF. Here the CDR3 DNA reads TGCGCCAGCAGCCAAGATAGTGGGGACAGGGCTTCAACTAATGAAAAACTGTTTTTT. The rearrangement links TRBV4-1 to TRBJ1-4; 9 positions agree with TRBD1. Germline CDR1 reads MGHRA; CDR2 reads YSYEKL. This CDR3 is 19 amino acids long. Trimming took 0 bases from V and 0 from J; bases not matched to a gene: 8.

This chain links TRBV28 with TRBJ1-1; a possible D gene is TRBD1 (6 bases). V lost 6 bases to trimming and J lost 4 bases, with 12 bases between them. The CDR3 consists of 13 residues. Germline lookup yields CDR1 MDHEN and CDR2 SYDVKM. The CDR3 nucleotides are TGTGCCAGCAGCCCAGGGGCGATCACTGAAGCTTTCTTT. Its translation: CASSPGAITEAFF.

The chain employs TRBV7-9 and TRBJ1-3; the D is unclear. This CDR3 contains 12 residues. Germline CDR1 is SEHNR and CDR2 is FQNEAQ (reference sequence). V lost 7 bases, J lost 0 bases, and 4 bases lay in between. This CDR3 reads CASTASGNTIYF. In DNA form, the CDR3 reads TGTGCCAGCACGGCCTCTGGAAACACCATATATTTT.

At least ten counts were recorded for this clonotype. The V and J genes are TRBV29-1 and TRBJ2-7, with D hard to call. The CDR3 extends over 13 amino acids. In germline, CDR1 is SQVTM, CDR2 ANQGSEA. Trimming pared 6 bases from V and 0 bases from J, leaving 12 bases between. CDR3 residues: CSVVTVSSYEQYF. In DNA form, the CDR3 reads TGCAGCGTCGTCACGGTGAGCTCCTACGAGCAGTACTTC.

The CDR3 bases are TGTGCCAGCAGTTTTGCTAGCTTCCCCTACAATGAGCAGTTCTTC. Amino acids: CASSFASFPYNEQFF. The genes are TRBV6-2 or TRBV6-3 and TRBJ2-1, with D possibly matching TRBD2 (5 bases). Trimming took 4 bases from V and 2 from J, leaving 12 bases between them. This CDR3 is built from 15 residues. CDR1 MNHEY and CDR2 SVGEGT come from the germline V gene.

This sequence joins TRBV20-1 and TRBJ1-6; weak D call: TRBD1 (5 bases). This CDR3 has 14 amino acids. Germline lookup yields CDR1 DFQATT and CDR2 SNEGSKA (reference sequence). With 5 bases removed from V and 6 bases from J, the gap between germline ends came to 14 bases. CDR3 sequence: CSASGTDFNSPLHF. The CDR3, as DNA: TGCAGTGCTTCCGGGACGGACTTTAATTCACCCCTCCACTTT.

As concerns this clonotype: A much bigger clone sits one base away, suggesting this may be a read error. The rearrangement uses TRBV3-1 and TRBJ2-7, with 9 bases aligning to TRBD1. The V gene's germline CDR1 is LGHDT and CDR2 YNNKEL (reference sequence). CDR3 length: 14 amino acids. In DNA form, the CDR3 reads TGTGCCAGCAGCGGAGGACAGGGGATCTACCAGCAGTACTTC. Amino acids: CASSGGQGIYQQYF.

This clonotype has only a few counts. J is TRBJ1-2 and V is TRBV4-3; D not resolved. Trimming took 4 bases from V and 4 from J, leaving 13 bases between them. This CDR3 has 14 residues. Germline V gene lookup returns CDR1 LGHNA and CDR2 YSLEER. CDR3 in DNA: TGCGCCAGCAGCCCCACGCGGGGTATCTATGGCTACACCTTC. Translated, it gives CASSPTRGIYGYTF.

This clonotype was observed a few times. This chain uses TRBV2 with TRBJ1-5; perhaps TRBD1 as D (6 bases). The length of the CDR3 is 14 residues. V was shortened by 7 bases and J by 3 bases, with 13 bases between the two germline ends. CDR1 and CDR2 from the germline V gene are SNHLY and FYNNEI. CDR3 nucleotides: TGTGCCAGCAAAGGAGGGACAATCAATCAGCCCCAGCATTTT. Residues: CASKGGTINQPQHF.

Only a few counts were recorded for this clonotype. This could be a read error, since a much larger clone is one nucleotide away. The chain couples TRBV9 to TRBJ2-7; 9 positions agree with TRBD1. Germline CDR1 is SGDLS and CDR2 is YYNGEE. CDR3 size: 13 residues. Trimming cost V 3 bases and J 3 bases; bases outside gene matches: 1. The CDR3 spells CASSGQGDYEQYF. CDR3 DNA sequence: TGTGCCAGCAGCGGACAGGGGGACTACGAGCAGTACTTC.

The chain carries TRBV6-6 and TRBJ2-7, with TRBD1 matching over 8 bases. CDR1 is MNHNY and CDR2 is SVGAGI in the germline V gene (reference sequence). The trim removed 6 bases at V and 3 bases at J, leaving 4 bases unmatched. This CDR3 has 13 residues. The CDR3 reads CASRPDRDYEQYF. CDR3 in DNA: TGTGCCAGCAGACCGGACAGGGACTACGAGCAGTACTTC.

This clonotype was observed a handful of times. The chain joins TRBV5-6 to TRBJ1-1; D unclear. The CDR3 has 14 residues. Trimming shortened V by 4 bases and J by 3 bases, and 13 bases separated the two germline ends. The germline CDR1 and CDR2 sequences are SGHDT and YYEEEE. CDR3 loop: CASSPPRSDTEAFF. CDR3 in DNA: TGTGCCAGCAGCCCTCCGAGGTCTGACACTGAAGCTTTCTTT. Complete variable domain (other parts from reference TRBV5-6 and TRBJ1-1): DAGVTQSPTHLIKTRGQQVTLRCSPKSGHDTVSWYQQALGQGPQFIFQYYEEEERQRGNFPDRFSGHQFPNYSSELNVNALLLGDSALYLCASSPPRSDTEAFFGQGTRLTVV.

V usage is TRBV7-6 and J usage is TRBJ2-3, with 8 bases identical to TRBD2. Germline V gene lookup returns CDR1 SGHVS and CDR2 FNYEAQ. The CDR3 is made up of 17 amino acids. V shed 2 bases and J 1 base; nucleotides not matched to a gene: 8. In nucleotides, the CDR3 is TGTGCCAGCAGCTTAAGGCGGGGGGCCAGTCGCACAGATACGCAGTATTTT. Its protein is CASSLRRGASRTDTQYF.

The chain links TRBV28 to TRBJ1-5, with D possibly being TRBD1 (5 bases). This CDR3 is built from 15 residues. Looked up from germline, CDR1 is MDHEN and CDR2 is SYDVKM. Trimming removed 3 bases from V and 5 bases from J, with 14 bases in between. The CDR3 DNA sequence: TGTGCCAGCAGTTTGGGACCTACCGGGCATCAGCCCCAGCATTTT. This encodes CASSLGPTGHQPQHF.

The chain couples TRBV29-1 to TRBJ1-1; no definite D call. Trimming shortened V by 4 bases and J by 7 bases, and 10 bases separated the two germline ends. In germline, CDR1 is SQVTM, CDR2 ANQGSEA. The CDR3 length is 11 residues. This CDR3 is CSVGTSLEAFF. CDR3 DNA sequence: TGCAGCGTTGGGACCTCTCTTGAAGCTTTCTTT.

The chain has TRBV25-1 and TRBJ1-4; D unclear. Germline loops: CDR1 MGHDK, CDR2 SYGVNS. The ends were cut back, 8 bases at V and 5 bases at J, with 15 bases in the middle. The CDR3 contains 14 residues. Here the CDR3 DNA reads TGTGCCAGCGCCTACAGCTTGGGGAATGAAAAACTGTTTTTT. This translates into CASAYSLGNEKLFF.

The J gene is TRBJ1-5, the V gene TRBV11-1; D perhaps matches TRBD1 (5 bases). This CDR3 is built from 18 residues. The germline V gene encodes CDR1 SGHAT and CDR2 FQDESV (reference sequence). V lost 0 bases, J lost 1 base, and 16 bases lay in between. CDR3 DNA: TGTGCCAGCAGCTTAGCGGCCGCAGGGCCGGGCAGCAATCAGCCCCAGCATTTT. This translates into CASSLAAAGPGSNQPQHF.

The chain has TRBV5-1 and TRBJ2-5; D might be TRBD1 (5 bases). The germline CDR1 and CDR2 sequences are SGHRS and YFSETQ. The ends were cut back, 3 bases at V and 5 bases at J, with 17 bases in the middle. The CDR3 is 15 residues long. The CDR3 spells CASSWSGSLPETQYF. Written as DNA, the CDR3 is TGCGCCAGCAGCTGGTCAGGGTCCCTACCGGAGACCCAGTACTTC.

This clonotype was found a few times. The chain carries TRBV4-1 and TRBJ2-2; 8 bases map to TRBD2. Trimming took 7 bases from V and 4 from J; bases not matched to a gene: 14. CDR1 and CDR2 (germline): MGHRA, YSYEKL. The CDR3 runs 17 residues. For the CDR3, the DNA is TGCGCCAGCACCGCGAGTAACGGGGGGGGCGCCACCGGGGAGCTGTTTTTT. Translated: CASTASNGGGATGELFF.

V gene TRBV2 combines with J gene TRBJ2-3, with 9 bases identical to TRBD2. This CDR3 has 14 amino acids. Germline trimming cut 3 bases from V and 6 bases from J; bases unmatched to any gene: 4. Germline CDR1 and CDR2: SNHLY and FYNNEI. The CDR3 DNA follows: TGTGCCAGCAGTGACATAGCGGGGGCGGATACGCAGTATTTT. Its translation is CASSDIAGADTQYF.

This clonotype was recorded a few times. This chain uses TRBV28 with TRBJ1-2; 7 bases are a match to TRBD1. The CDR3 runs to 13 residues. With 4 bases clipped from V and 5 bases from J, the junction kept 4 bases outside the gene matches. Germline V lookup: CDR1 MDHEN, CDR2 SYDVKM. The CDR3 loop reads CASSSGQFYGYTF. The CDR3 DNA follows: TGTGCCAGCAGTTCGGGACAGTTTTATGGCTACACCTTC.